These 22 T cell receptor beta chains share one sample of origin, sequenced in a study of blood T cell repertoires in COVID-19 (dated by TCRdb to about 2020). The library was obtained by the immunoSEQ multiplex PCR assay. This immuneACCESS table, as held by TCRdb, lists in-frame sequences with V and J called but not all clones. Of the missing ones, under half trace to an unresolved V gene in checked studies; the others have no known cause. Counted in this sample were about 55,000 clones; less than 90% of them appeared once. The ten largest account for about 2% of the sample. Sequenced sample: peripheral blood. Receptor source: a woman aged 55 to 70 with acute or convalescent COVID-19.

This clone was counted only a few times. The chain couples TRBV29-1 to TRBJ1-1, with D perhaps TRBD1 (6 bases). V was pared by 4 bases and J by 3 bases, with 12 bases between. The germline CDR1 and CDR2 sequences are SQVTM and ANQGSEA. The CDR3 totals 13 residues. This CDR3 is CSVGTGTDTEAFF. The CDR3 DNA reads as TGCAGCGTTGGAACAGGGACGGACACTGAAGCTTTCTTT.

The CDR3 loop is CASSDSATTNEKLFF. In DNA form, the CDR3 reads TGTGCCAGCAGTGACAGCGCCACAACTAATGAAAAACTGTTTTTT. The J gene is TRBJ1-4, the V gene TRBV6-1; D remains unclear. The CDR3 covers 15 residues. Per the germline V gene, CDR1 is MNHNS and CDR2 is SASEGT. With 3 bases removed from V and 0 bases from J, the gap between germline ends came to 8 bases.

This clone was seen only a few times. The rearrangement links TRBV30 to TRBJ1-3, with D perhaps matching TRBD1 (6 bases). The germline V gene has CDR1 GTSNPN and CDR2 SVGIG (reference sequence). With 0 bases removed from V and 2 bases from J, the gap between germline ends came to 20 bases. The CDR3 covers 18 residues. The CDR3 bases are TGTGCCTGGAGTGTACTGAGCGGTCGGGGGGCCGCTGGAAACACCATATATTTT. It encodes CAWSVLSGRGAAGNTIYF.

This clone came up once. This chain uses TRBV19 with TRBJ1-2; no reliable D call. The CDR3 spans 14 residues. Germline-derived CDR1 and CDR2 are LNHDA and SQIVND (reference sequence). The germline V and J ends were trimmed by 5 bases and 4 bases, with 14 bases remaining between them. For the CDR3, the DNA is TGTGCCAGTAGTCTCCTCAGGTTCGGCTATGGCTACACCTTC. Its protein product is CASSLLRFGYGYTF.

The chain employs TRBV21-1 and TRBJ1-3; the table names TRBD1, a call not compared with the DNA. TRBV21-1 is a known pseudogene. The CDR3 covers 9 residues. The CDR3 region has the DNA TGTCCAGGGGGAAACACCATATATTTT. Translation gives CPGGNTIYF.

The chain links TRBV19 to TRBJ2-7; D not resolved. The CDR3 runs to 15 residues. CDR1 LNHDA and CDR2 SQIVND come from the germline V gene (reference sequence). Trimming removed 4 bases from V and 5 bases from J, with 18 bases in between. DNA of the CDR3: TGTGCCAGTAGTACTACGGCGATTGGGCTGGACGAGCAGTACTTC. Amino acids: CASSTTAIGLDEQYF.

This chain uses TRBV3-1 (or the pseudogene TRBV3-2) with TRBJ1-1; unclear D gene. The CDR3 has 17 amino acids. With 2 bases removed from V and 1 base from J, the gap between germline ends came to 17 bases. Per the germline V gene, CDR1 is LGHDT and CDR2 is YNNKEL (reference sequence). This CDR3 is CASSQYKKTAPNTEAFF. For the CDR3, the DNA is TGTGCCAGCAGCCAATATAAGAAAACAGCCCCGAACACTGAAGCTTTCTTT.

This chain uses TRBV4-2 with TRBJ2-1; 10 bases are shared with TRBD2. V was pared by 2 bases and J by 5 bases, with 9 bases of the junction left unmatched. The CDR3 has 17 amino acids. Germline V gene data show CDR1 as LGHNA and CDR2 as YNFKEQ. The CDR3 region has the DNA TGTGCCAGCAGCCAATGGGGTACTAGCGGGACGGACAATGAGCAGTTCTTC. It encodes CASSQWGTSGTDNEQFF.

The chain is built from TRBV20-1 and TRBJ2-7; D remains unclear. From germline, CDR1 is DFQATT and CDR2 SNEGSKA (reference sequence). V lost 3 bases, J lost 7 bases, and 7 bases lay in between. The CDR3 is made up of 10 amino acids. CDR3 sequence (DNA): TGCAGTGCTAGTCTCGAGGAGCAGTACTTC. Its protein is CSASLEEQYF.

J is TRBJ1-2 and V is TRBV19; D might be TRBD1 (6 bases). V lost 5 bases to trimming and J lost 4 bases, with 20 bases between them. The CDR3 sequence is 16 residues long. Germline CDR1 LNHDA, CDR2 SQIVND (reference sequence). The CDR3 protein is CASSVQGEVWIYGYTF. CDR3 DNA: TGTGCCAGTAGTGTACAGGGAGAGGTTTGGATCTATGGCTACACCTTC.

The table lists this clone with a count of one. This chain connects TRBV9 to TRBJ1-1; D is perhaps TRBD1 (6 bases). Germline CDR1 reads SGDLS; CDR2 reads YYNGEE. The CDR3 contains 16 residues. Trimming stripped 3 bases from V and 3 bases from J, with 18 bases between. Here the CDR3 reads CASSASKRGGHTEAFF. CDR3 DNA: TGTGCCAGCAGCGCCTCCAAGAGGGGGGGCCACACTGAAGCTTTCTTT. Complete variable domain (other parts from reference TRBV9 and TRBJ1-1): DSGVTQTPKHLITATGQRVTLRCSPRSGDLSVYWYQQSLDQGLQFLIQYYNGEERAKGNILERFSAQQFPDLHSELNLSSLELGDSALYFCASSASKRGGHTEAFFGQGTRLTVV.

The chain carries TRBV5-1 and TRBJ1-3, with D perhaps matching TRBD1 (5 bases). In germline, CDR1 is SGHRS, CDR2 YFSETQ. The CDR3 is made up of 15 amino acids. The V and J ends lost 1 base and 4 bases respectively, with 12 bases between them. The CDR3 protein is CASSLWGRSGNTIYF. The CDR3 DNA reads as TGCGCCAGCAGCTTGTGGGGGAGGTCCGGAAACACCATATATTTT.

CDR3 sequence: CASSQDYGTRTQYF. Written as DNA, the CDR3 is TGTGCCAGCAGCCAAGACTATGGGACTAGGACGCAGTATTTT. The chain employs TRBV4-2 and TRBJ2-3; 8 bases are shared with TRBD2. J gave up 9 bases and V 0 bases, and 5 bases lay outside the gene matches. Germline V gives CDR1 LGHNA, CDR2 YNFKEQ. The length of the CDR3 is 14 residues.

This clone was detected once. The V gene is TRBV5-6, the J gene TRBJ2-6, with a tentative D call TRBD1 (5 bases). V was cut by 4 bases and J by 1 base, with 15 bases left in between. Per the germline V gene, CDR1 is SGHDT and CDR2 is YYEEEE. CDR3 length: 17 residues. As DNA, the CDR3 is TGTGCCAGCAGCCTCAGGGAAATAAGGTCTGGGGCCAACGTCCTGACTTTC. Residues: CASSLREIRSGANVLTF. Filled out from reference TRBV5-6 and TRBJ2-6, the complete variable domain reads DAGVTQSPTHLIKTRGQQVTLRCSPKSGHDTVSWYQQALGQGPQFIFQYYEEEERQRGNFPDRFSGHQFPNYSSELNVNALLLGDSALYLCASSLREIRSGANVLTFGAGSRLTVL.

This clone has more than one count but fewer than ten. The rearrangement uses TRBV7-8 and TRBJ2-3; D call uncertain. V was cut by 2 bases and J by 2 bases, with 11 bases left in between. The CDR3 sequence is 15 residues long. Per the germline V gene, CDR1 is SGHVS and CDR2 is FQNEAQ. In DNA, the CDR3 is TGTGCCAGCAGCTTAATGGGCAGCTCCACAGATACGCAGTATTTT. Encoded protein: CASSLMGSSTDTQYF.

This CDR3 is CASSQESHRGEQYF. For the CDR3, the DNA is TGTGCCAGCAGCCAAGAGTCGCACAGGGGTGAGCAGTACTTC. The chain has TRBV3-1 (or the pseudogene TRBV3-2) and TRBJ2-7, with TRBD1 identical over 7 bases. Germline CDR1 is LGHDT and CDR2 is YNNKEL (reference sequence). Trimming at V came to 0 bases and at J to 7 bases, leaving 6 bases not matched to a gene. This CDR3 contains 14 residues.

The chain recombines TRBV7-2 with TRBJ1-2, with a possible D match to TRBD1 (5 bases). The CDR3 loop spans 15 amino acids. Trimming shortened V by 5 bases and J by 3 bases, and 16 bases separated the two germline ends. The germline V gene encodes CDR1 SGHTA and CDR2 FQGNSA. As DNA, the CDR3 is TGTGCCAGCAGCGCTCGTTTTGGGGGGGACTATGGCTACACCTTC. It codes for CASSARFGGDYGYTF. Full variable domain (remainder filled in from reference TRBV7-2 and TRBJ1-2): GAGVSQSPSNKVTEKGKDVELRCDPISGHTALYWYRQSLGQGLEFLIYFQGNSAPDKSGLPSDRFSAERTGGSVSTLTIQRTQQEDSAVYLCASSARFGGDYGYTFGSGTRLTVV.

Only a few counts were recorded for this clone. The junction departs from the called germline gene at one end, perhaps through a read error. The V and J genes are TRBV5-1 and TRBJ2-7, with TRBD1 as a possible D gene (6 bases). Per germline, CDR1 SGHRS and CDR2 YFSETQ. There are 13 residues in the CDR3. CDR3: CASSIAPQGQGNF. The CDR3 DNA sequence: TGCGCCAGCAGCATTGCCCCCCAGGGGCAAGGGAACTTC. The variable domain in full, with the rest retrieved from reference TRBV5-1 and TRBJ2-7, is KAGVTQTPRYLIKTRGQQVTLSCSPISGHRSVSWYQQTPGQGLQFLFEYFSETQRNKGNFPGRFSGRQFSNSRSEMNVSTLELGDSALYLCASSIAPQGQGNFGPGTRLTVT.

CDR3 amino acids: CASSWGTDSNQPQHF. The CDR3 DNA reads as TGTGCCAGCAGCTGGGGGACAGACAGCAATCAGCCCCAGCATTTT. The chain employs TRBV7-6 and TRBJ1-5; 7 bases are a match to TRBD1. Germline CDR1 reads SGHVS; CDR2 reads FNYEAQ. V lost 4 bases, J lost 1 base, and 4 bases stayed unmatched. The CDR3 is 15 residues long.

V is TRBV7-9 and J is TRBJ1-6, with 7 bases aligning to TRBD1. CDR3 length: 15 amino acids. The ends lost 11 bases at V and 9 bases at J; junction bases unmatched: 16. Germline V gene sequence: CDR1 SEHNR, CDR2 FQNEAQ (reference sequence). The CDR3 bases are TGTGCCGGAACCGAGGGGCAGGGGGGAGTTTCACCCCTCCACTTT. It is translated as CAGTEGQGGVSPLHF.

CDR3 loop: CAWQGLSSGNTIYF. Written as DNA, the CDR3 is TGTGCCTGGCAGGGACTGAGCTCTGGAAACACCATATATTTT. The chain links TRBV30 to TRBJ1-3; the D gene is possibly TRBD1 (5 bases). This CDR3 contains 14 residues. The V gene lost 5 bases and the J gene lost 0 bases, with 11 bases spanning the gap. The germline CDR1 and CDR2 sequences are GTSNPN and SVGIG (reference sequence). Based on the CDR3 plus reference TRBV30 and TRBJ1-3, the full variable domain is SQTIHQWPATLVQPVGSPLSLECTVEGTSNPNLYWYRQAAGRGLQLLFYSVGIGQISSEVPQNLSASRPQDRQFILSSKKLLLSDSGFYLCAWQGLSSGNTIYFGEGSWLTVV.

The chain has TRBV7-2 and TRBJ2-7; D is perhaps TRBD1 (6 bases). This CDR3 contains 16 residues. The germline gives CDR1 SGHTA, CDR2 FQGNSA. V lost 3 bases, J lost 6 bases, and 21 bases lay in between. This CDR3 reads CASSLSTGIRAREQYF. The CDR3 DNA reads TGTGCCAGCAGCTTGTCTACAGGGATCCGAGCGCGCGAGCAGTACTTC. Full variable domain (outside the CDR3, taken from reference TRBV7-2 and TRBJ2-7): GAGVSQSPSNKVTEKGKDVELRCDPISGHTALYWYRQSLGQGLEFLIYFQGNSAPDKSGLPSDRFSAERTGGSVSTLTIQRTQQEDSAVYLCASSLSTGIRAREQYFGPGTRLTVT.